This T cell receptor beta chain was documented in a study of blood T cell repertoires in COVID-19. Study background: Some COVID-19 samples were acute and others convalescent; all came from the United States, Italy and Spain. Sample material is recorded as cDNA or gDNA derived from T cells, B-cell-depleted T cells, or PBMCs.

Original handling: Nucleated cell counts were estimated from reference gene primer amplification. Repertoires were generated with immunoSEQ multiplex PCR, while TCRdb's copy carries only in-frame clones and drops some. V and J calls plus clone size are reproduced from that table; the DNA served to infer D and trimming. Of about 150,000 clones in the sample, approximately 86% were seen once. CDR1 SGHTA and CDR2 FQGTGA come from the germline V gene. The V gene end was trimmed by 4 bases and the J gene end by 10 bases; junction bases not matched to a gene: 11. The CDR3 covers 15 residues. This clonotype was sampled from a woman aged 60-75 years with active or convalescent COVID-19. The chain has TRBV7-3 and TRBJ2-1; TRBD2 matches at 9 bases. The sequenced sample consisted of peripheral blood. The CDR3: CASSSGLAPGEEQFF. The DNA for the CDR3 is TGTGCCAGCAGCTCCGGACTAGCGCCCGGGGAGGAGCAGTTCTTC.